This T cell receptor beta chain was captured by sequencing in a study of T cell responses to AZD1222 COVID-19 vaccine. CDR3 size: 12 residues. V was cut by 1 base and J by 4 bases, with 5 bases left in between. Germline V gene sequence: CDR1 GTSNPN, CDR2 SVGIG (reference sequence). This clone was seen a single time. The repertoire was sequenced with immunoSEQ multiplex PCR; TCRdb's copy has only in-frame clones and lacks some. The sample holds some 140,000 clones, under 95% seen once. The gene calls are TRBV30 and TRBJ2-1, with no clear D. The sequence was collected from an adult in good health. This specimen was peripheral blood, taken on day 0 of AZD1222 vaccination. Here the CDR3 reads CAWSGGYNEQFF. The DNA for the CDR3 is TGTGCCTGGAGTGGGGGATACAATGAGCAGTTCTTC. The whole variable domain, filled in from reference TRBV30 and TRBJ2-1, reads SQTIHQWPATLVQPVGSPLSLECTVEGTSNPNLYWYRQAAGRGLQLLFYSVGIGQISSEVPQNLSASRPQDRQFILSSKKLLLSDSGFYLCAWSGGYNEQFFGPGTRLTVL.